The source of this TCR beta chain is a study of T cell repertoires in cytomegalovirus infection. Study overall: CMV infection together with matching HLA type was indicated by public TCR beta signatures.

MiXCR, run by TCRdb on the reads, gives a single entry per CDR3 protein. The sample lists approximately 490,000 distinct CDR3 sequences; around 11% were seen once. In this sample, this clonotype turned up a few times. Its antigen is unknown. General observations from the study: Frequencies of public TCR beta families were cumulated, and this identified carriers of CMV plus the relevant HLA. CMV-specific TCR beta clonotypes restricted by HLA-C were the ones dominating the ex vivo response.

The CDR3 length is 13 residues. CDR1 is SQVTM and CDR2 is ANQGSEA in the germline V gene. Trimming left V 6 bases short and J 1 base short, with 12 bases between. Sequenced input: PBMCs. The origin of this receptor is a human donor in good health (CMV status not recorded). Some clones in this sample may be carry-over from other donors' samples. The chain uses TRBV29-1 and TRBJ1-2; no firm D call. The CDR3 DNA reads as TGCAGCGTGACCGGGGAAGGTAACTATGGCTACACCTTC. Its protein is CSVTGEGNYGYTF. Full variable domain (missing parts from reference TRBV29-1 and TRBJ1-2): SAVISQKPSRDICQRGTSLTIQCQVDSQVTMMFWYRQQPGQSLTLIATANQGSEATYESGFVIDKFPISRPNLTFSTLTVSNMSPEDSSIYLCSVTGEGNYGYTFGSGTRLTVV.